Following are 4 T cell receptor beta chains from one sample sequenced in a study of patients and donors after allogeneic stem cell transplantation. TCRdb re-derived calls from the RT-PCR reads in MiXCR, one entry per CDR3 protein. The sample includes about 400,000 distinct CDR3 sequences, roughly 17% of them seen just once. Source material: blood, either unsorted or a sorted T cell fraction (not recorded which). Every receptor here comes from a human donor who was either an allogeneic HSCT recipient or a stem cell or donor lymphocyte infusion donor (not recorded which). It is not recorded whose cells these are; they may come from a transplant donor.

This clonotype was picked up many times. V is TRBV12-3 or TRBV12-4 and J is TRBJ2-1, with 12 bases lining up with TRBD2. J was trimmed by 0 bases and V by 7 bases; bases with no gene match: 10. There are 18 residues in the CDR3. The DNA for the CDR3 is TGTGCCAGCATGCCTCGGGGACTAGCGGGCTCCTCCTACAATGAGCAGTTCTTC. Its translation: CASMPRGLAGSSYNEQFF.

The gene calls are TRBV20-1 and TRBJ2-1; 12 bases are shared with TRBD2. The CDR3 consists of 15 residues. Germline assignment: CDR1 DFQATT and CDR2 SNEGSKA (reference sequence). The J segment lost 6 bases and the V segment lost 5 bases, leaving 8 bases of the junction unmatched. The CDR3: CSAERPSGRGNEQFF. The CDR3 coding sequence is TGCAGTGCTGAAAGACCTAGCGGGAGGGGCAATGAGCAGTTCTTC.

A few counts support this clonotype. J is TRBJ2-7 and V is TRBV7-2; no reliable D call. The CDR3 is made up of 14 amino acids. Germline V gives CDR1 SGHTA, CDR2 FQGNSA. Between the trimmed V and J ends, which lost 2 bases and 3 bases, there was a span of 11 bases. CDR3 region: CASSLSQPGYEQYF. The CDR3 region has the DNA TGTGCCAGCAGCTTAAGTCAGCCAGGCTACGAGCAGTACTTC.

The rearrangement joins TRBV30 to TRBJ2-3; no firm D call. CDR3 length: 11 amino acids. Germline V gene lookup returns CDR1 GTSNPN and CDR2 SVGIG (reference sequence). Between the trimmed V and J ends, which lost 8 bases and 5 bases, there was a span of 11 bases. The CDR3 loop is CAGKSGDTQYF. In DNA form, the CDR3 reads TGTGCCGGAAAGAGTGGAGATACGCAGTATTTT.